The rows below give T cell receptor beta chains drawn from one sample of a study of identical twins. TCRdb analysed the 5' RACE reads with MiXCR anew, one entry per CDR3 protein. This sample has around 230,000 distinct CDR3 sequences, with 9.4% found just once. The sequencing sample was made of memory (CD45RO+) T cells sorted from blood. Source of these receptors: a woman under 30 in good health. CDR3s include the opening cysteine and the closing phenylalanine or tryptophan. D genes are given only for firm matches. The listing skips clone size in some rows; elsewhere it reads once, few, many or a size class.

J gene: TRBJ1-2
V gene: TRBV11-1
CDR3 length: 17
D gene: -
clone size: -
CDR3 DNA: TGTGCCAGCAGCCCAGCTCACGGGCAGGGGTTTCCCTATGGCTACACCTTC
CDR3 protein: CASSPAHGQGFPYGYTF

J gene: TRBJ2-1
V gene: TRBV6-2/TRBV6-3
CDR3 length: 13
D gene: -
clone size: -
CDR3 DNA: TGTGCCAGCACTAGGGGCATGGTCAATGAGCAGTTCTTC
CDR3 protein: CASTRGMVNEQFF

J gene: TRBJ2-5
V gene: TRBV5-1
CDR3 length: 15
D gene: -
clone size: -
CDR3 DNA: TGCGCCAGCAGCTTGCGGGCGGATTTCCCGGAGACCCAGTACTTC
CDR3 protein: CASSLRADFPETQYF

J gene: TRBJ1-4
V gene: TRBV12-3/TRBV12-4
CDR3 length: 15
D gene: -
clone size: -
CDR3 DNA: TGTGCCAGCAGTTTTAGGTCCGGGGCCTCCGAAAAACTGTTTTTT
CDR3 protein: CASSFRSGASEKLFF

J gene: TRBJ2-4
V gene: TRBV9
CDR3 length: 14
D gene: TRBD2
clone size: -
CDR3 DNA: TGTGCCAGCAGCGTAGAAGGGGACTACGGCATTCAGTACTTC
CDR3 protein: CASSVEGDYGIQYF

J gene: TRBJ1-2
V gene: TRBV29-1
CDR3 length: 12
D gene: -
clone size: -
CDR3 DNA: TGCAGCACGGGACGAGTGGGAGATGGCTACACCTTC
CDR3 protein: CSTGRVGDGYTF

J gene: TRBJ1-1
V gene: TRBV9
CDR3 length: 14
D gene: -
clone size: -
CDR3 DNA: TGTGCCAGCAGCGGAGCGGGCTACAACACTGAAGCTTTCTTT
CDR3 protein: CASSGAGYNTEAFF

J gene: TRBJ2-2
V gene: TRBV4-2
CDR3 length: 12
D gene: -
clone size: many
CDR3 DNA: TGTGCCAGCCGTACTACGACCGGGGAGCTGTTTTTT
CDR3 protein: CASRTTTGELFF

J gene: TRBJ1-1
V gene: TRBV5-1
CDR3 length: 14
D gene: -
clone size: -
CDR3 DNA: TGCGCCAGCAGCTTGATCCCAGGGGATACTGAAGCTTTCTTT
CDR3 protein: CASSLIPGDTEAFF

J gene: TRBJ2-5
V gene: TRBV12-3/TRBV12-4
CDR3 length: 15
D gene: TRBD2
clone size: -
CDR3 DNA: TGTGCCAGCAGGGGGACTAGCGGGGAGGCTTTGACCCAGTACTTC
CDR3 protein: CASRGTSGEALTQYF

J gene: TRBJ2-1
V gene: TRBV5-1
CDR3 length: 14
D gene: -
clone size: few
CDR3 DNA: TGCGCCAGCAGCTTGGGGACGGACCCGGCGAAGCAGTTCTTC
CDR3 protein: CASSLGTDPAKQFF

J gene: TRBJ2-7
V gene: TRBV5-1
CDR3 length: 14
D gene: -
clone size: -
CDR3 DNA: TGCGCCAGCAGCTTGGCGTCGGACTCCTACGAGCAGTACTTC
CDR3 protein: CASSLASDSYEQYF

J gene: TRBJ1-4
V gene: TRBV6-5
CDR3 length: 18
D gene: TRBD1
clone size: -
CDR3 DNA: TGTGCCAGCAGTTACTCCTTGGCAGGGGGCACTAGGCGGGAAAAACTGTTTTTT
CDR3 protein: CASSYSLAGGTRREKLFF

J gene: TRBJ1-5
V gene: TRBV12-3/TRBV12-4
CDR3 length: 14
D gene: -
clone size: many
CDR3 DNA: TGTGCCAGCAGCCAGCACGTCCCTGGGCAGCCCCAGCATTTT
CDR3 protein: CASSQHVPGQPQHF

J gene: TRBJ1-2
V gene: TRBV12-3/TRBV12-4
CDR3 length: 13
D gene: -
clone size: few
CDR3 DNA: TGTGCCAGCAGTCGGACGGAGTTCCTGGGCTACACCTTC
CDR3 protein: CASSRTEFLGYTF

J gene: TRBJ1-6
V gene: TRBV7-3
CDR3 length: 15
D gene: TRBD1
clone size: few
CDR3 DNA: TGTGCCAGCAGCTCCGGACAGGGTTTTAATTCACCCCTCCACTTT
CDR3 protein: CASSSGQGFNSPLHF

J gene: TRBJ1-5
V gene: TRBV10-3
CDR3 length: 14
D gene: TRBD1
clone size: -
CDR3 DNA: TGTGCCATCAGTGCCAAACAGGGGGATCAGCCCCAGCATTTT
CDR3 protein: CAISAKQGDQPQHF

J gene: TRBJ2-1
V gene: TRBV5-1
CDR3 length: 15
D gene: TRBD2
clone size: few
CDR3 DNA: TGCGCCAGCAGCCAAGAAGCGGGAGGGCCGCGAGAGCAGTTCTTC
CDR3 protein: CASSQEAGGPREQFF

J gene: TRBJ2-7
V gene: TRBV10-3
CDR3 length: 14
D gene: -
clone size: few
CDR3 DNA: TGTGCCATCAGTGAAGGGGAAAGCTCCTACGAGCAGTACTTC
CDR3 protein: CAISEGESSYEQYF

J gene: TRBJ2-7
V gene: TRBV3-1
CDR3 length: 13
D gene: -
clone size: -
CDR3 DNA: TGTGCCAGCAGCCAAGTCAACACGGGCGAGCAGTACTTC
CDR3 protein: CASSQVNTGEQYF

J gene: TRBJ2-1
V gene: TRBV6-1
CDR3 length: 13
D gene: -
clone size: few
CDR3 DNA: TGTGCCAGCAGTAAAGAGAATTACAATGAGCAGTTCTTC
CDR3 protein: CASSKENYNEQFF

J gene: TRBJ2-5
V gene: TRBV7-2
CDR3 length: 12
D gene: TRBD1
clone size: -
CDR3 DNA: TGTGCCAGTGACAGGGGAGGAGAGACCCAGTACTTC
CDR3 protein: CASDRGGETQYF

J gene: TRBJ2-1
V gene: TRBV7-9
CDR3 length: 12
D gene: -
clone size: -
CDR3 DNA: TGTGCCAGCAGCGCCCAGTTCGATGAGCAGTTCTTC
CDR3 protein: CASSAQFDEQFF

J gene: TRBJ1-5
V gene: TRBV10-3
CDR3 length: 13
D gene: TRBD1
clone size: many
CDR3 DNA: TGTGCCATCAGTGAGGACAGGGATCAGCCCCAGCATTTT
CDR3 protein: CAISEDRDQPQHF

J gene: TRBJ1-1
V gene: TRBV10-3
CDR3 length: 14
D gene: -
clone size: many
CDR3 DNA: TGTGCCATCAGTGTGGGGGGACAGAACACTGAAGCTTTCTTT
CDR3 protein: CAISVGGQNTEAFF

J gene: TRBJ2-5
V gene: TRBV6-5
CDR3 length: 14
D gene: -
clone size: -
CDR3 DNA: TGTGCCAGCAGTTACCGGGATAGCTCGGAGACCCAGTACTTC
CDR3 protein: CASSYRDSSETQYF

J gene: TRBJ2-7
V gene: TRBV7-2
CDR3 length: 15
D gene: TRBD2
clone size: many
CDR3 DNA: TGTGCCAGCAGCTTAGAGGCGGGAGGGTCCTACGAGCAGTACTTC
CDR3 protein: CASSLEAGGSYEQYF

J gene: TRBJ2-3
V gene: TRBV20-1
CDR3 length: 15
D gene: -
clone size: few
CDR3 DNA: TGCAGTGCTAGTCAAACAGGGCACGGGATAGATACGCAGTATTTT
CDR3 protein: CSASQTGHGIDTQYF

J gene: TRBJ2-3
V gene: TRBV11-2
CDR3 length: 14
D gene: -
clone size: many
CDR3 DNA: TGTGCCAGCAGCTCCGGACTGATTGCAGATACGCAGTATTTT
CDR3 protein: CASSSGLIADTQYF

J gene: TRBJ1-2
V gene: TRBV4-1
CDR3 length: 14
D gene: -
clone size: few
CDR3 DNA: TGCGCCAGCAGCCAAGAACCCAGGGGAAGTGGCTACACCTTC
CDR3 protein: CASSQEPRGSGYTF

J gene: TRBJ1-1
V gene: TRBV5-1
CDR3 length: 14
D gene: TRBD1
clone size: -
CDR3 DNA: TGCGCCAGCAGCGGGACAGGGGCGAACACTGAAGCTTTCTTT
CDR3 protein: CASSGTGANTEAFF

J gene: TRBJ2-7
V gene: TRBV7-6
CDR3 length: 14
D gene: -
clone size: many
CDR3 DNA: TGTGCCAGCAGCCTAGGGGAACTTTCCTACGAGCAGTACTTC
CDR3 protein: CASSLGELSYEQYF

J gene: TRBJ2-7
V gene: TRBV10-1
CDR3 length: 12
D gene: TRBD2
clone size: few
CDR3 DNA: TGCGCCAGCAGTGGAGCGGGAAGGGAGCAGTACTTC
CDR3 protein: CASSGAGREQYF

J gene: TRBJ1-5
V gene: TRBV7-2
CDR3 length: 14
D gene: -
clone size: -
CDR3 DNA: TGTGCCAGCAGCTTAGGGGGGAGGCAACAGCCCCAGCATTTT
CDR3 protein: CASSLGGRQQPQHF

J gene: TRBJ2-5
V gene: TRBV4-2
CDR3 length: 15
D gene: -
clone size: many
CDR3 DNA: TGTGCCAGCAGCCAAGAAGGGGCCCAACAAGAGACCCAGTACTTC
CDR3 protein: CASSQEGAQQETQYF

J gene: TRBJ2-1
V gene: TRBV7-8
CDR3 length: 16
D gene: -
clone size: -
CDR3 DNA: TGTGCCAGCACCCCCGGTCGGCAGGCCTCCTACAATGAGCAGTTCTTC
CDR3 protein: CASTPGRQASYNEQFF

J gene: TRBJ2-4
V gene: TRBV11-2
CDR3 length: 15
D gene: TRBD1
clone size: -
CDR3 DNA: TGTGCCAGCAGCTTACATCCGGGACAGGGAGGCATTCAGTACTTC
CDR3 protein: CASSLHPGQGGIQYF

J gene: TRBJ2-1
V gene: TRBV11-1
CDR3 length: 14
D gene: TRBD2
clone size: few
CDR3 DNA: TGTGCCAGCAGCATCAGCGGGGGGGCGAGGGAGCAGTTCTTC
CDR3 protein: CASSISGGAREQFF

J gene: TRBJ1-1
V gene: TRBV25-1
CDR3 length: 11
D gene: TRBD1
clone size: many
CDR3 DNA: TGTGCCAGCAAGGACAGGGGGGAAGCTTTCTTT
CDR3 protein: CASKDRGEAFF

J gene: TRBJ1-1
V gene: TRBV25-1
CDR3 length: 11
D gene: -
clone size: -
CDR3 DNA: TGTGCCAGCAGCTCAGGACATAGGGCTTTCTTT
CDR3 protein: CASSSGHRAFF

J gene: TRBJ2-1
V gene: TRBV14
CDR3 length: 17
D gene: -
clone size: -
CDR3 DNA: TGTGCCAGCAGCCACTACACTACAGCGAGCTCCTACAATGAGCAGTTCTTC
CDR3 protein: CASSHYTTASSYNEQFF

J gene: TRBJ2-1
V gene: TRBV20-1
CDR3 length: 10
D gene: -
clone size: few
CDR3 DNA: TGCAGTGCCCTTTGGTATGAGCAGTTCTTC
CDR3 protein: CSALWYEQFF

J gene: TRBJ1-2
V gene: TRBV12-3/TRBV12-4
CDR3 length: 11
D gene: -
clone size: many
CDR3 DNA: TGTGCCAGCAGTCAATCCTATGGCTACACCTTC
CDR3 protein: CASSQSYGYTF

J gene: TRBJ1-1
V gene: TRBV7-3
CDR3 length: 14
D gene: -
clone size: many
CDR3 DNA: TGTGCCAGCAGCTTAATCGGGGAGAACACTGAAGCTTTCTTT
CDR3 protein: CASSLIGENTEAFF

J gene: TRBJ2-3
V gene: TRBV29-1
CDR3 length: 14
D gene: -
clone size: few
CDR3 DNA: TGCAGCGCGGACAGCGACCCTAGCACAGATACGCAGTATTTT
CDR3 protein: CSADSDPSTDTQYF

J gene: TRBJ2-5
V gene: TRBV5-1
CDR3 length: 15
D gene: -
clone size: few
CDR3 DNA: TGCGCCAGCAGCTTCTGGCGCAACCTTGAGGAGACCCAGTACTTC
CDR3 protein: CASSFWRNLEETQYF

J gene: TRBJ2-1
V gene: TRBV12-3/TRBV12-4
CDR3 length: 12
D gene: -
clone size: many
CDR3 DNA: TGTGCCAGCCGCCCGACCTGGGGTGAGCAGTTCTTC
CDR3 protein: CASRPTWGEQFF

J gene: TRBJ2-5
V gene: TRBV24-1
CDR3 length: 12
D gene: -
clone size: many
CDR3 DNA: TGTGCCACCAAGGACACCCAAGAGACCCAGTACTTC
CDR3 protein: CATKDTQETQYF

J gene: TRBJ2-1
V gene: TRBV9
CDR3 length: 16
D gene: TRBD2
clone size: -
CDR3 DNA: TGTGCCAGCAGCGTAGCTACTGGACTAGCGGGATATGAGCAGTTCTTC
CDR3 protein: CASSVATGLAGYEQFF

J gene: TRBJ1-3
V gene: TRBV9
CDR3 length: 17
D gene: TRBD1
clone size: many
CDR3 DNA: TGTGCCAGCAGCGGAGACAGGGGGCCGAACTCTGGAAACACCATATATTTT
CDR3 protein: CASSGDRGPNSGNTIYF

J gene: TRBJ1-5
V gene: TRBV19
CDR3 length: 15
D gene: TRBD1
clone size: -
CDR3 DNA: TGTGCCAGTAGAAGACAGGGTAATAGCAATCAGCCCCAGCATTTT
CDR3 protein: CASRRQGNSNQPQHF

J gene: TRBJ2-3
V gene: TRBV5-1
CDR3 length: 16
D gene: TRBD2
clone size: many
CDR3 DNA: TGCGCCAGCAGCTTACCCGGACTAGCGGGAGCAGATACGCAGTATTTT
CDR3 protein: CASSLPGLAGADTQYF

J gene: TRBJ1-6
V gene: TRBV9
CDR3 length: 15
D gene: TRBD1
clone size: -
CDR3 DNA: TGTGCCAGCAGCGTAGAGGGACAGAATAATTCACCCCTCCACTTT
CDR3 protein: CASSVEGQNNSPLHF

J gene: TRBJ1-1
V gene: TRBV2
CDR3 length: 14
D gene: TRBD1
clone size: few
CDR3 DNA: TGTGCCAGCAGTAGACAGGGTGTGAACACTGAAGCTTTCTTT
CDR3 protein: CASSRQGVNTEAFF

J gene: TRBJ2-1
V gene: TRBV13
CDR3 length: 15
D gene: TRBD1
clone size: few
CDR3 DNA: TGTGCCAGCAGGCCGGGACAGGGCTACTACAATGAGCAGTTCTTC
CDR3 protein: CASRPGQGYYNEQFF

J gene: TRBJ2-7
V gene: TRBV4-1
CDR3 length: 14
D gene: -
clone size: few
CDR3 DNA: TGCGCCAGCAGCCCCACCCCCCTGGCGGGCGAGCAGTACTTC
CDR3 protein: CASSPTPLAGEQYF

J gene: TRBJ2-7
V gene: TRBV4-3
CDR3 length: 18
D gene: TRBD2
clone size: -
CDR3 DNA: TGCGCCAGCAGCCAGAAATTGAACGGACTAGCGGGTAACTACGAGCAGTACTTC
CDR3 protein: CASSQKLNGLAGNYEQYF

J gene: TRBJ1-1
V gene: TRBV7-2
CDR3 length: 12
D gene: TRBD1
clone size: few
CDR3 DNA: TGTGCCAGCAGCGATAACAGGGGGCACGCTTTCTTT
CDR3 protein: CASSDNRGHAFF